These 26 T cell receptor beta chains came from one sample sequenced in a study of T cell clonality in common variable immunodeficiency. Profiling relied on immunoSEQ multiplex PCR, and the TCRdb table lists in-frame clones only, not all of them. The profile covers 40,000 to 60,000 clones, none occurring a single time. The sample was peripheral blood mononuclear cells. The source of these receptors is a person between 18 and 69 years old in good health.

Points on this clone: The read ends 3 residues before the CDR3 terminus; that terminus is restored from the germline J gene. V gene TRBV5-1 combines with J gene TRBJ2-2; D possibly corresponds to TRBD1 (5 bases). The CDR3 contains 14 residues. Germline values: CDR1 SGHRS, CDR2 YFSETQ. The CDR3 loop reads CASKETAGNEKLFF. The part of the CDR3 DNA that was read is TGCGCCAGCAAAGAGACAGCCGGAAATGAAAAG.

This clone was seen many times. The DNA ends 3 residues before the CDR3 does, and the rest of the CDR3 is filled in from the germline J gene. V is TRBV5-6 and J is TRBJ2-1; maybe TRBD2 (6 bases). The CDR3 is 12 residues long. The V end was cut by 2 bases, the J end by 9 bases, with 9 bases between. CDR1 and CDR2 from the germline V gene are SGHDT and YYEEEE. Here the CDR3 reads CASSFGGSEQFF. Partial CDR3 DNA: TGTGCCAGCAGCTTCGGGGGAAGTGAG.

At least ten counts were recorded for this clone. Sequencing ends 3 residues short of the CDR3 end; the germline J gene provides the rest. This chain links TRBV7-3 with TRBJ1-1, with TRBD1 identical over 7 bases. The J segment lost 5 bases and the V segment lost 0 bases, leaving 9 bases of the junction unmatched. CDR1 SGHTA and CDR2 FQGTGA come from the germline V gene. CDR3 size: 16 residues. CDR3 loop: CASSLTFNRGGTEAFF. The CDR3 DNA, read in part, is TGTGCCAGCAGCTTAACGTTTAACAGGGGAGGGACTGAA.

This clone appeared many times. The read halts 3 residues ahead of the CDR3 end, with the missing end drawn from the germline J gene. This rearrangement joins TRBV3-1 (or the pseudogene TRBV3-2) to TRBJ2-1; weak D call: TRBD2 (7 bases). The CDR3 length is 17 residues. The ends were cut back, 0 bases at V and 0 bases at J, with 12 bases in the middle. The germline V gene has CDR1 LGHDT and CDR2 YNNKEL (reference sequence). CDR3 residues: CASSQDWGGDSYNEQFF. The CDR3 bases that were read are TGTGCCAGCAGCCAAGATTGGGGGGGCGACTCCTACAATGAG.

This clone was observed a few times. The CDR3 is cut off 3 residues early in the read; its end comes from the germline J gene. The chain combines TRBV7-2 with TRBJ1-1, with unresolved D. Germline assignment: CDR1 SGHTA and CDR2 FQGNSA. This CDR3 contains 14 residues. The CDR3 bases that were read are TGTGCCAGCAGCTTAGGGGCGCCAACCTACGAG. The encoded protein is CASSLGAPTYE. The entire CDR3 protein reads CASSLGAPTYEAFF.

Only a few counts were recorded for this clone. The read halts 3 residues ahead of the CDR3 end, with the missing end drawn from the germline J gene. This chain joins TRBV29-1 and TRBJ2-7; no reliable D call. Trimming stripped 7 bases from V and 0 bases from J, with 13 bases between. The germline gives CDR1 SQVTM, CDR2 ANQGSEA. The CDR3 is made up of 13 amino acids. CDR3 DNA, as far as it was read: TGCAGCGGCTACCGATACAGCTCCTACGAG. Translation: CSGYRYSSYE. The CDR3 in its entirety is CSGYRYSSYEQYF.

This clone was counted many times. Read coverage stops 3 residues before the CDR3 terminus; the germline J gene supplies the remainder. This chain links TRBV20-1 with TRBJ1-5; D not certain. CDR3 length: 13 amino acids. The germline CDR1 and CDR2 sequences are DFQATT and SNEGSKA (reference sequence). Between the trimmed V and J ends, which lost 3 bases and 5 bases, there was a span of 11 bases. The CDR3 sequence: CSASYGVDQPQHF. Partial CDR3 DNA: TGCAGTGCTAGTTACGGTGTGGATCAGCCC.

Ten or more counts support this clone. The read ends 3 residues early relative to the CDR3; the germline J gene fills the gap. This chain connects TRBV6-1 to TRBJ2-3; D might be TRBD2 (5 bases). Germline V gene data show CDR1 as MNHNS and CDR2 as SASEGT. This CDR3 is 14 amino acids long. Between the trimmed V and J ends, which lost 2 bases and 2 bases, there was a span of 8 bases. The sequenced CDR3 bases are TGTGCCAGCAGTGAAACTAGACTCACAGATACG. Its translation: CASSETRLTDT. The full CDR3 protein is CASSETRLTDTQYF.

As regards this clone: Read sequence stops 3 residues before the CDR3 end, and the germline J gene provides the missing end. The rearrangement joins TRBV7-9 to TRBJ2-7; D may be TRBD1 (5 bases). The germline V gene encodes CDR1 SEHNR and CDR2 FQNEAQ (reference sequence). Trimming took off 1 base at V and 6 bases at J, with 7 bases between the two ends. This CDR3 contains 12 residues. The CDR3: CASSLGGGEQYF. CDR3 DNA, as far as it was read: TGTGCCAGCAGCTTAGGGGGCGGCGAG.

In its sample, this clone was seen many times. The read terminates 3 residues ahead of where the CDR3 ends, so the germline J gene completes it. The rearrangement joins TRBV19 to TRBJ2-5, with TRBD2 as a possible D gene (6 bases). This CDR3 contains 15 residues. Trimming removed 1 base from V and 1 base from J, with 10 bases in between. Per germline, CDR1 LNHDA and CDR2 SQIVND (reference sequence). The CDR3 spells CASSIGVGGQETQYF. The sequenced part of the CDR3 DNA is TGTGCCAGTAGTATAGGAGTGGGGGGCCAAGAGACC.

Many counts were recorded for this clone. The read falls 3 residues short of the CDR3 end, and the missing part is taken from the germline J gene. The genes are TRBV7-3 and TRBJ2-7, with 7 positions matching TRBD2. This CDR3 contains 14 residues. Unmatched junction bases numbered 9, after V lost 5 bases and J lost 5 bases. Germline V CDR1 and CDR2: SGHTA, FQGTGA. CDR3 loop: CASSPTSPGDEQYF. CDR3 DNA (partial): TGTGCCAGCAGCCCGACTAGCCCTGGGGACGAG.

This clone was observed at least ten times. The read falls 3 residues short of the CDR3 end, and the missing part is taken from the germline J gene. The J gene is TRBJ1-1, the V gene TRBV7-2; 7 bases fit TRBD1. The germline gives CDR1 SGHTA, CDR2 FQGNSA. The CDR3 extends over 14 amino acids. Trimming removed 3 bases from V and 6 bases from J; junction bases left unmatched: 7. CDR3 DNA (partial): TGTGCCAGCAGCTTTTCAGGGGGTTTTGCTGAA. Its translation: CASSFSGGFAE. From start to end, the CDR3 is CASSFSGGFAEAFF.

Ten or more counts support this clone. The read finishes 3 residues shy of the CDR3 end, and the germline J gene is used to complete it. The chain joins TRBV7-8 to TRBJ2-7; D remains ambiguous. Trimming removed 0 bases at V and 0 bases at J, with 12 bases between. This CDR3 contains 16 residues. Germline CDR1 SGHVS, CDR2 FQNEAQ. The DNA read from the CDR3 is TGTGCCAGCAGCTTAGCGCGTACGGGTAGCTCCTACGAG. It is translated as CASSLARTGSSYE. The whole CDR3 protein reads CASSLARTGSSYEQYF.

As to this clone: The read ends 3 residues before the CDR3 terminus; that terminus is restored from the germline J gene. This chain uses TRBV7-9 with TRBJ1-4; tentatively, D is TRBD1 (5 bases). The CDR3 is 13 residues long. Trimming pared 0 bases from V and 8 bases from J, leaving 7 bases between. Germline V gives CDR1 SEHNR, CDR2 FQNEAQ (reference sequence). The CDR3 protein is CASSLAGVEKLFF. Partial CDR3 DNA: TGTGCCAGCAGCTTAGCAGGGGTAGAAAAA.

This clone was found many times. The missing CDR3 end, 3 residues past where the read stops, is filled in from the germline J gene. This chain joins TRBV20-1 and TRBJ1-5; D not certain. Germline CDR1 DFQATT, CDR2 SNEGSKA (reference sequence). The V end lost 0 bases, the J end lost 6 bases, and 15 bases lay between the germline ends. The CDR3 sequence is 15 residues long. The CDR3 protein is CSARDRRRVSQPQHF. Incomplete CDR3 DNA: TGCAGTGCTAGAGACCGTAGACGGGTGAGTCAGCCC.

This clone was detected many times. The read gets to within 3 residues of the CDR3 end, and the germline J gene fills in the rest. V is TRBV15 and J is TRBJ1-1; no clear D. Trimming removed 2 bases at V and 4 bases at J, with 11 bases between. Germline-derived CDR1 and CDR2 are LNHNV and YYDKDF (reference sequence). This CDR3 has 14 amino acids. The CDR3 bases that were read are TGTGCCACCAGCAGACCAGGTGTTGGCACTGAA. Amino acid sequence: CATSRPGVGTE. The whole CDR3 reads CATSRPGVGTEAFF.

This clone showed up many times. The chain's CDR3 is CASSEWVSGLAGAYEQYF. CDR3 DNA (partial): TGTGCCAGCAGTGAATGGGTATCGGGACTAGCGGGGGCCTACGAG. V usage is TRBV2 and J usage is TRBJ2-7, with 14 positions matching TRBD2. The missing CDR3 end, 3 residues past where the read stops, is filled in from the germline J gene. Trimming at V came to 2 bases and at J to 2 bases, leaving 8 bases not matched to a gene. The CDR3 spans 18 residues. Germline V CDR1 and CDR2: SNHLY, FYNNEI. The full variable domain, with the rest looked up from reference TRBV2 and TRBJ2-7, is EPEVTQTPSHQVTQMGQEVILRCVPISNHLYFYWYRQILGQKVEFLVSFYNNEISEKSEIFDDQFSVERPDGSNFTLKIRSTKLEDSAMYFCASSEWVSGLAGAYEQYFGPGTRLTVT.

This clone was counted many times. The missing CDR3 end, 3 residues past where the read stops, is filled in from the germline J gene. This sequence joins TRBV10-1 and TRBJ1-2, with D maybe TRBD1 (5 bases). V was trimmed by 5 bases and J by 7 bases, leaving 14 bases between them. The germline gives CDR1 WNHNN, CDR2 SYGVQD (reference sequence). This CDR3 region has 13 residues. This chain's CDR3 is CASSPTGFFGYTF. The sequenced CDR3 bases are TGCGCCAGCAGTCCTACAGGATTTTTTGGC.

This clone was observed a handful of times. Partial CDR3 DNA: TGCGCCAGCAGCCTTGGAGCGGGGGAGAACACTGAA. This sequence encodes CASSLGAGENTE. The entire CDR3 is CASSLGAGENTEAFF. The V call is TRBV5-1, the J call TRBJ1-1; tentative D call: TRBD1 (5 bases). The read halts 3 residues ahead of the CDR3 end, with the missing end drawn from the germline J gene. Trimming removed 4 bases at V and 1 base at J, with 14 bases between. Germline V gives CDR1 SGHRS, CDR2 YFSETQ. The CDR3 loop spans 15 amino acids.

This clone was seen at least ten times. Read data end 3 residues before the CDR3 end; the end is taken from the germline J gene. The J gene is TRBJ1-5, the V gene TRBV20-1, with 7 bases matching TRBD1. The V and J ends lost 6 bases and 2 bases, in that order; junction bases with no gene match: 4. Germline loops: CDR1 DFQATT, CDR2 SNEGSKA (reference sequence). The CDR3 has 13 residues. The CDR3: CSAKTGRNQPQHF. The sequenced CDR3 bases are TGCAGTGCAAAGACAGGGCGCAATCAGCCC.

This clone occurred many times. The read ends 3 residues shy of where the CDR3 ends; the end is completed using the germline J gene. The rearrangement links TRBV6-2 or TRBV6-3 to TRBJ2-1; TRBD2 might be the D (6 bases). The CDR3 totals 15 residues. Per the germline V gene, CDR1 is MNHEY and CDR2 is SVGEGT. V was shortened by 8 bases and J by 1 base, with 15 bases between the two germline ends. The covered CDR3 bases are TGTGCCAGCCGTACGGGGGTGGGGTCCTACAATGAG. Residues: CASRTGVGSYNE. The full-length CDR3 reads as CASRTGVGSYNEQFF.

This clone was seen ten or more times. Read data end 3 residues before the CDR3 end; the end is taken from the germline J gene. The chain employs TRBV20-1 and TRBJ2-3; TRBD2 is a possible D gene (6 bases). The CDR3 loop spans 12 amino acids. Looked up from germline, CDR1 is DFQATT and CDR2 is SNEGSKA (reference sequence). The V end was cut by 3 bases, the J end by 6 bases, with 10 bases between. The CDR3 here is CSARRGQDTQYF. CDR3 DNA (partial): TGCAGTGCTAGGCGGGGTCAGGATACG.

This clone was recorded many times. From the germline J gene comes the end of the CDR3, since the read stops 3 residues before it. The V and J genes are TRBV5-4 and TRBJ2-2; 11 bases match TRBD1. The germline V gene encodes CDR1 SGHNT and CDR2 YYREEE (reference sequence). V was pared by 5 bases and J by 7 bases, with 10 bases of the junction left unmatched. The CDR3 contains 16 residues. The CDR3 is CASRPGTGGLGGELFF. CDR3 DNA, as far as it was read: TGTGCCAGCAGACCGGGGACAGGGGGATTGGGCGGGGAG.

This clone was seen only a few times. Read sequence stops 3 residues before the CDR3 end, and the germline J gene provides the missing end. The chain couples TRBV19 to TRBJ2-4; maybe TRBD1 (5 bases). Germline assignment: CDR1 LNHDA and CDR2 SQIVND (reference sequence). The CDR3 is 15 residues long. CDR3: CASNKGYSQNYGQYF. The CDR3 bases that were read are TGTGCCAGTAACAAGGGGTACAGTCAAAACTATGGT.

At least ten counts were recorded for this clone. The CDR3 end is not reached by the read, which stops 3 residues before it; the germline J gene fills it in. This chain connects TRBV2 to TRBJ2-7; 7 bases are a match to TRBD1. The V gene's germline CDR1 is SNHLY and CDR2 FYNNEI. The CDR3 sequence is 14 residues long. The V and J ends lost 5 bases and 3 bases, in that order; junction bases with no gene match: 7. CDR3: CASSRGQMDYEQYF. The CDR3 bases that were read are TGTGCCAGCAGTAGGGGGCAGATGGACTACGAG. Complete variable domain (other parts from reference TRBV2 and TRBJ2-7): EPEVTQTPSHQVTQMGQEVILRCVPISNHLYFYWYRQILGQKVEFLVSFYNNEISEKSEIFDDQFSVERPDGSNFTLKIRSTKLEDSAMYFCASSRGQMDYEQYFGPGTRLTVT.

This clone was counted ten times or more. The observed sequence ends 3 residues before the CDR3 terminus, with the missing tail filled in from the germline J gene. This chain links TRBV11-2 with TRBJ2-5, with 8 bases identical to TRBD1. Looked up from germline, CDR1 is SGHAT and CDR2 is FQNNGV. There are 15 residues in the CDR3. Trimming cost V 4 bases and J 4 bases; bases outside gene matches: 8. CDR3 DNA (partial): TGTGCCAGCAGCTCTAGTGACAGGGGCGCAGAGACC. Translated, it gives CASSSSDRGAET. The full CDR3 sequence reads CASSSSDRGAETQYF.